The clone carrying this T cell receptor beta chain was detected only a few times. The target antigen is unknown. The V gene lost 3 bases and the J gene lost 0 bases, with 12 bases spanning the gap. Looked up from germline, CDR1 is MNHNY and CDR2 is SVGAGI (reference sequence). This CDR3 spans 16 amino acids. The sample belongs to a study of cytomegalovirus exposure and HLA in healthy donors. Study results and caveats: In a later analysis, TCR beta V- and J-gene trimming showed a link to a missense DCLRE1C variant. In vitro experiments confirmed that a few CMV-associated chains were specific for CMV antigens. On later analysis, the bulk of CMV-associated TCR beta chains appeared to be HLA-restricted.

PCR was performed using 60 Vbeta and 13 Jbeta primers. Sequencing was performed with immunoSEQ multiplex PCR; in TCRdb, only in-frame clones are kept and a portion is missing. The repertoire includes some 250,000 clones, roughly 82% of them detected once, and around 5.7% sits in the top ten. The chain uses TRBV6-6 and TRBJ2-1; perhaps TRBD1 as D (6 bases). Material: PBMCs. This sequence was found in a woman between 40 and 50 years old in good health and CMV-seropositive. In DNA form, the CDR3 reads TGTGCCAGCAGTTATAACAGGGAAAGCTCCTACAATGAGCAGTTCTTC. Translation: CASSYNRESSYNEQFF.